The 20 T cell receptor beta chains given below trace back to one sample, sequenced in a study of blood T cell repertoires in COVID-19. The method was immunoSEQ multiplex PCR; TCRdb's version includes in-frame clones alone and lacks a portion of them. Of roughly 290,000 clones listed, about 89% were seen once; the top ten hold around 12%. Sample: peripheral blood. Receptors were obtained from a woman aged 55-70 years with acute or convalescent COVID-19.

The V gene is TRBV11-2, the J gene TRBJ1-6; perhaps TRBD1 as D (5 bases). The germline V gene has CDR1 SGHAT and CDR2 FQNNGV. CDR3 length: 14 amino acids. V was cut by 1 base and J by 10 bases, with 11 bases left in between. The CDR3 DNA reads as TGTGCCAGCAGCTTAGCAGGGTCAGGATCACCCCTCCACTTT. The encoded protein is CASSLAGSGSPLHF.

The rearrangement links TRBV6-4 to TRBJ2-1; D is perhaps TRBD1 (5 bases). The CDR3 extends over 15 amino acids. CDR1 MRHNA and CDR2 SNTAGT come from the germline V gene. Trimming removed 6 bases at V and 0 bases at J, with 12 bases between. The CDR3 sequence is CASSRQGSSYNEQFF. CDR3 in DNA: TGTGCCAGCAGCCGTCAGGGAAGCTCCTACAATGAGCAGTTCTTC.

The chain couples TRBV3-1 (or the pseudogene TRBV3-2) to TRBJ2-1; 11 positions match TRBD2. The CDR3 sequence is 16 residues long. The germline V gene has CDR1 LGHDT and CDR2 YNNKEL (reference sequence). V lost 2 bases and J lost 5; bases outside the gene matches: 5. CDR3 nucleotides: TGTGCCAGCAGCCAACTGACTAGCGGGGCTAACAATGAGCAGTTCTTC. This encodes CASSQLTSGANNEQFF.

The chain has TRBV14 and TRBJ2-7; D unresolved. The CDR3 consists of 13 residues. Trimming removed 4 bases at V and 2 bases at J, with 9 bases between. Looked up from germline, CDR1 is SGHDN and CDR2 is FVKESK. Here the CDR3 reads CASSPESPYEQYF. For the CDR3, the DNA is TGTGCCAGCAGCCCCGAGAGCCCCTACGAGCAGTACTTC.

This clone was counted a single time. The V call is TRBV7-8, the J call TRBJ2-7, with D hard to call. There are 16 residues in the CDR3. Germline loops: CDR1 SGHVS, CDR2 FQNEAQ. V lost 5 bases and J 2 bases, leaving 19 bases between the germline ends. DNA of the CDR3: TGTGCCAGCAGCCGAGCCAGGTTTACCGAACCCTACGAGCAGTACTTC. This sequence encodes CASSRARFTEPYEQYF.

A single count supports this clone. The J gene is TRBJ2-3, the V gene TRBV2; 7 nucleotides line up with TRBD1. This CDR3 comprises 13 residues. Unmatched junction bases numbered 3, after V lost 6 bases and J lost 3 bases. Germline CDR1 is SNHLY and CDR2 is FYNNEI. CDR3 residues: CASSRQGTDTQYF. DNA for the CDR3: TGTGCCAGCAGCCGACAGGGAACAGATACGCAGTATTTT.

This chain connects TRBV5-4 to TRBJ2-3; 9 nucleotides agree with TRBD2. The V and J ends lost 4 bases and 6 bases, in that order; junction bases with no gene match: 12. The CDR3 has 16 residues. Germline V gene lookup returns CDR1 SGHNT and CDR2 YYREEE (reference sequence). The CDR3 DNA is TGTGCCAGCAGCCCCCAAGGGCGGGGGGGCCCCGATACGCAGTATTTT. As protein: CASSPQGRGGPDTQYF.

The chain carries TRBV28 and TRBJ1-6, with 7 bases identical to TRBD1. V trimming: 1 base; J trimming: 8 bases; junction bases outside the gene matches: 5. Looked up from germline, CDR1 is MDHEN and CDR2 is SYDVKM. The CDR3 has 15 amino acids. In DNA, the CDR3 is TGTGCCAGCAGTTTATTGGGGACAGCCCATTCACCCCTCCACTTT. Encoded protein: CASSLLGTAHSPLHF.

The chain joins TRBV6-5 to TRBJ2-6, with unresolved D. With 2 bases removed from V and 1 base from J, the gap between germline ends came to 9 bases. The CDR3 is 16 residues long. Germline V gives CDR1 MNHEY, CDR2 SVGAGI. The CDR3 nucleotides read TGTGCCAGCAGTTACCTGGCACGTTCTGGGGCCAACGTCCTGACTTTC. Its translation is CASSYLARSGANVLTF.

This chain uses TRBV6-4 with TRBJ1-1; 10 bases are a match to TRBD1. Trimming removed 6 bases from V and 1 base from J; junction bases left unmatched: 5. From germline, CDR1 is MRHNA and CDR2 SNTAGT. The CDR3 runs to 15 residues. The CDR3 region has the DNA TGTGCCAGCAGCCGTGGGACAGGGGCGAACACTGAAGCTTTCTTT. It is translated as CASSRGTGANTEAFF.

CDR3 DNA sequence: TGTGCCAGCGTCATAGGAAGGGGGAACACTGAAGCTTTCTTT. This translates into CASVIGRGNTEAFF. The chain has TRBV2 and TRBJ1-1; TRBD1 is a possible D gene (5 bases). The germline V gene has CDR1 SNHLY and CDR2 FYNNEI. This CDR3 is 14 amino acids long. Trimming pared 8 bases from V and 1 base from J, leaving 14 bases between.

The rearrangement links TRBV7-9 to TRBJ1-2; TRBD1 matches 8 bases. Trimming cost V 1 base and J 6 bases; bases outside gene matches: 7. The CDR3 sequence is 15 residues long. CDR1 is SEHNR, CDR2 FQNEAQ, per germline (reference sequence). Here the CDR3 DNA reads TGTGCCAGCAGCTTAGGGGCAGGGGGCGGTCATGGCTACACCTTC. Amino acid sequence: CASSLGAGGGHGYTF.

The J gene is TRBJ1-1, the V gene TRBV28; D is unresolved. The germline V gene has CDR1 MDHEN and CDR2 SYDVKM. Trimming left V 4 bases short and J 3 bases short, with 12 bases between. The CDR3 sequence is 14 residues long. CDR3 sequence: CASSWPGSYTEAFF. CDR3 sequence (DNA): TGTGCCAGCAGTTGGCCAGGCTCTTACACTGAAGCTTTCTTT.

The gene calls are TRBV2 and TRBJ1-2; 7 bases match TRBD1. This CDR3 region has 14 residues. V lost 6 bases, J lost 1 base, and 5 bases stayed unmatched. Germline CDR1 and CDR2: SNHLY and FYNNEI. The CDR3 DNA reads TGTGCCAGCAGAGGGACAGCAGATAACTATGGCTACACCTTC. Translating it yields CASRGTADNYGYTF.

This chain joins TRBV19 and TRBJ1-1, with D perhaps TRBD1 (6 bases). The germline CDR1 and CDR2 sequences are LNHDA and SQIVND (reference sequence). The V gene lost 5 bases and the J gene lost 3 bases, with 13 bases spanning the gap. The CDR3 length is 14 residues. CDR3 in DNA: TGTGCCAGTAGTCCACAGGGTCCCTACACTGAAGCTTTCTTT. Translation gives CASSPQGPYTEAFF.

V is TRBV9 and J is TRBJ2-2, with TRBD1 matching over 12 bases. CDR1 is SGDLS, CDR2 YYNGEE, per germline. V lost 2 bases, J lost 7 bases, and 3 bases stayed unmatched. The CDR3 consists of 15 residues. The CDR3 bases are TGTGCCAGCAGCGTTGGGACAGGGGGCATCGGGGAGCTGTTTTTT. Its translation is CASSVGTGGIGELFF.

J is TRBJ2-1 and V is TRBV7-2; 7 nucleotides agree with TRBD2. The CDR3 sequence is 15 residues long. V was pared by 1 base and J by 6 bases, with 6 bases of the junction left unmatched. CDR1 SGHTA and CDR2 FQGNSA come from the germline V gene. CDR3 nucleotides: TGTGCCAGCAGCTTAGTGGGGGGGACTATCAATGAGCAGTTCTTC. Protein product: CASSLVGGTINEQFF. Using reference TRBV7-2 and TRBJ2-1 for the parts outside the CDR3, the full variable domain is GAGVSQSPSNKVTEKGKDVELRCDPISGHTALYWYRQSLGQGLEFLIYFQGNSAPDKSGLPSDRFSAERTGGSVSTLTIQRTQQEDSAVYLCASSLVGGTINEQFFGPGTRLTVL.

The chain carries TRBV28 and TRBJ1-4; 8 positions agree with TRBD1. The CDR3 extends over 17 amino acids. Germline V gene sequence: CDR1 MDHEN, CDR2 SYDVKM. The junction had 7 bases not matched to a gene; V was cut back by 4 bases and J by 0 bases. The CDR3 protein is CASSSLGQGSTNEKLFF. The DNA of the CDR3 is TGTGCCAGCAGTTCCCTAGGACAGGGTTCAACTAATGAAAAACTGTTTTTT.

The rearrangement links TRBV18 to TRBJ2-7, with a weak D call TRBD2 (6 bases). CDR3 length: 12 amino acids. The V end lost 2 bases, the J end lost 6 bases, and 8 bases lay between the germline ends. In germline, CDR1 is KGHSH, CDR2 LQKENI. The CDR3 is CASSPAGGEQYF. CDR3 coding DNA: TGTGCCAGCTCACCAGCCGGGGGCGAGCAGTACTTC. Together with reference TRBV18 and TRBJ2-7, the CDR3 gives the full variable domain: NAGVMQNPRHLVRRRGQEARLRCSPMKGHSHVYWYRQLPEEGLKFMVYLQKENIIDESGMPKERFSAEFPKEGPSILRIQQVVRGDSAAYFCASSPAGGEQYFGPGTRLTVT.

The chain couples TRBV24-1 to TRBJ2-2; D uncertain. Germline V gene sequence: CDR1 KGHDR, CDR2 SFDVKD. Trimming shortened V by 3 bases and J by 6 bases, and 10 bases separated the two germline ends. This CDR3 region has 14 residues. The CDR3 here is CATSDPPSAGELFF. The CDR3 region has the DNA TGTGCCACCAGTGATCCCCCATCGGCCGGGGAGCTGTTTTTT.